The T cell receptor (beta chain) under discussion was sequenced for a study of T cell changes during pregnancy in multiple sclerosis. This CDR3 spans 15 amino acids. After removal of 3 bases from V and 6 bases from J, the junction contained 9 bases not matched to a gene. Germline V gene data show CDR1 as SGHRS and CDR2 as YFSETQ. Assay used: immunoSEQ multiplex PCR; TCRdb lists only in-frame clones, some missing. The table has fewer than 140,000 clones, 85% to 95% seen once; the top ten hold around 1.5%. V is TRBV5-1 and J is TRBJ2-1, with 7 bases that match TRBD2. This sample comprised peripheral blood, obtained after pregnancy. The TCR comes from a female donor with multiple sclerosis, enrolled in a pregnancy study. This CDR3 is CASSSVSGVGNEQFF. The CDR3 DNA is TGCGCCAGCAGCTCCGTCAGCGGGGTGGGCAATGAGCAGTTCTTC.